This T cell receptor beta chain derives from a study of graft-versus-host responses after intestinal transplantation. As for the study in general: Multivisceral, liver-intestinal, or isolated intestinal transplants were performed in recipients. Every one of the recipients received anti-thymocyte globulin induction and afterwards took tacrolimus and steroids for roughly three years. Findings of the study overall: GvH clone levels peaked in circulation, and this peak was associated with early post-transplant HvG declines. Detected in recipient marrow were GvH clones, some of which were first observed in ileum or blood.

This CDR3 spans 17 amino acids. CDR1 and CDR2 (germline): MNHGY, SAAAGT. The V end lost 2 bases, the J end lost 8 bases, and 22 bases lay between the germline ends. This clone was found a few times. Its target is unknown. Assay: immunoSEQ multiplex PCR; the TCRdb copy retains only in-frame clones and omits some. The sample lists 70,000 to 80,000 clones, roughly 87% occurring once. This chain uses TRBV6-8 with TRBJ2-4; D possibly corresponds to TRBD1 (6 bases). The source was unstimulated CD8+ T cells sorted from spleen or lymph node cells, collected before intestinal transplant. This receptor was identified in a human donor who received an intestinal transplant. CDR3 bases: TGTGCCAGCAGTTACACCCCCCGCGACAGGACTGGGGACATTCAGTACTTC. Translated: CASSYTPRDRTGDIQYF.